This paragraph reports one T cell receptor (beta chain). Generated by immunoSEQ multiplex PCR, the TCRdb table keeps only in-frame clones and is missing some. The sample lists roughly 160,000 clones; 88% were seen once. The sample is drawn from a study of control samples from healthy donors and cancer patients. The material sequenced was blood. This sequence was found in a woman aged 25 to 39 in good health.

CDR3 in amino acids: CASSRVWGTDTQYF. CDR3 DNA sequence: TGTGCCAGCAGTCGGGTGTGGGGCACAGATACGCAGTATTTT. The rearrangement joins TRBV6-4 to TRBJ2-3; D is uncertain. Per the germline V gene, CDR1 is MRHNA and CDR2 is SNTAGT. The CDR3 has 14 amino acids. V was pared by 5 bases and J by 1 base, with 10 bases between.